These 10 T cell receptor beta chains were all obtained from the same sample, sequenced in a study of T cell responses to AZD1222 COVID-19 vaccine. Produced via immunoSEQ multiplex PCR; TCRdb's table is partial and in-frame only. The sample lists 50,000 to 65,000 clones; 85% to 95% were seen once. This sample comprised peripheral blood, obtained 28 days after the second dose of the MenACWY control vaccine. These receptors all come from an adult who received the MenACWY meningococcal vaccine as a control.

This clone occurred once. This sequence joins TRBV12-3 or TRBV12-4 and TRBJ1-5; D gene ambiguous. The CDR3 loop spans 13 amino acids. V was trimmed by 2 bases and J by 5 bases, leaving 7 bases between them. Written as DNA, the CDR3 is TGTGCCAGCAGTTTACAAGGGTATCAGCCCCAGCATTTT. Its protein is CASSLQGYQPQHF.

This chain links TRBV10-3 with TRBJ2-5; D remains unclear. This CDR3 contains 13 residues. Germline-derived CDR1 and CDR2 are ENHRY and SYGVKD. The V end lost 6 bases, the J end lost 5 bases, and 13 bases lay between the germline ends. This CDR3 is CAIRISMGETQYF. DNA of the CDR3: TGTGCCATCAGGATTAGTATGGGGGAGACCCAGTACTTC.

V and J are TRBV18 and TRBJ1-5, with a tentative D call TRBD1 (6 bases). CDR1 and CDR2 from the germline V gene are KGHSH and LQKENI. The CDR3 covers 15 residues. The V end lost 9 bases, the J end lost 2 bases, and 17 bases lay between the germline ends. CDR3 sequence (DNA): TGTGCCAGTTCGTTGGGAAACAGGGGCAATCAGCCCCAGCATTTT. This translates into CASSLGNRGNQPQHF.

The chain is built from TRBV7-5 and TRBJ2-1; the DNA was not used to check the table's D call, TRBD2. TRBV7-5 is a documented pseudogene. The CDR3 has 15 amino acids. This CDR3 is CGKPPSVAGHNEQFF. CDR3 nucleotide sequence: TGTGGAAAGCCACCTTCGGTAGCGGGACACAATGAGCAGTTCTTC.

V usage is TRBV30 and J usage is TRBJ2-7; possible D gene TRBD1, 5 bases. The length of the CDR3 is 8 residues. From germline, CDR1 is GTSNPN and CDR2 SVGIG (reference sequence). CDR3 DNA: TGTAGGGGTTCCGAGCAGTACTTC. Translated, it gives CRGSEQYF.

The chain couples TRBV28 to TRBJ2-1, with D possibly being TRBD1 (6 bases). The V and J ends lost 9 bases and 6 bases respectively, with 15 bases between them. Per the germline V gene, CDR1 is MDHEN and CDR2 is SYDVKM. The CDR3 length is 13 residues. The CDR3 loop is CASYSQGPNEQFF. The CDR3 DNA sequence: TGTGCCAGTTACTCACAGGGTCCCAATGAGCAGTTCTTC. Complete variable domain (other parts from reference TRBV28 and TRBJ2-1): DVKVTQSSRYLVKRTGEKVFLECVQDMDHENMFWYRQDPGLGLRLIYFSYDVKMKEKGDIPEGYSVSREKKERFSLILESASTNQTSMYLCASYSQGPNEQFFGPGTRLTVL.

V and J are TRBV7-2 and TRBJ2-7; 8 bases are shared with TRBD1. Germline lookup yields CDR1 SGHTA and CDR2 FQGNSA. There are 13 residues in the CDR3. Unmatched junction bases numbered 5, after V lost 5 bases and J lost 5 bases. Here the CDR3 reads CASSPDRENEQYF. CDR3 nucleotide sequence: TGTGCCAGCAGCCCGGACAGGGAGAACGAGCAGTACTTC.

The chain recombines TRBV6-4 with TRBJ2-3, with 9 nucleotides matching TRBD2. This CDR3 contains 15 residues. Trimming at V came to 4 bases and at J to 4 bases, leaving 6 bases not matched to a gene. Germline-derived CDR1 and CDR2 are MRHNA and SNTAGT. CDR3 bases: TGTGCCAGCAGTGGAGCGGGAGGAGAAGCAGATACGCAGTATTTT. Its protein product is CASSGAGGEADTQYF.

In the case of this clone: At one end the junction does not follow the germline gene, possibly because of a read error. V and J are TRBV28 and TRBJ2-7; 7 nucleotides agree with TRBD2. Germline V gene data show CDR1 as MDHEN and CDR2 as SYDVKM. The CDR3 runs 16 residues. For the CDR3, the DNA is TGTGCCAGCAGTTCACCCCAGACTAGCATCGGCTACGGGCAGTACTTC. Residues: CASSSPQTSIGYGQYF.

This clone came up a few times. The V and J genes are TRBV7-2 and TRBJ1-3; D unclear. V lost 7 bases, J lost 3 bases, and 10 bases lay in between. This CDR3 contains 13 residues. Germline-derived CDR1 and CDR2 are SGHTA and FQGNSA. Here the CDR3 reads CASIPRLGNTIYF. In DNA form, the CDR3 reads TGTGCCAGCATCCCGAGGCTTGGAAACACCATATATTTT.